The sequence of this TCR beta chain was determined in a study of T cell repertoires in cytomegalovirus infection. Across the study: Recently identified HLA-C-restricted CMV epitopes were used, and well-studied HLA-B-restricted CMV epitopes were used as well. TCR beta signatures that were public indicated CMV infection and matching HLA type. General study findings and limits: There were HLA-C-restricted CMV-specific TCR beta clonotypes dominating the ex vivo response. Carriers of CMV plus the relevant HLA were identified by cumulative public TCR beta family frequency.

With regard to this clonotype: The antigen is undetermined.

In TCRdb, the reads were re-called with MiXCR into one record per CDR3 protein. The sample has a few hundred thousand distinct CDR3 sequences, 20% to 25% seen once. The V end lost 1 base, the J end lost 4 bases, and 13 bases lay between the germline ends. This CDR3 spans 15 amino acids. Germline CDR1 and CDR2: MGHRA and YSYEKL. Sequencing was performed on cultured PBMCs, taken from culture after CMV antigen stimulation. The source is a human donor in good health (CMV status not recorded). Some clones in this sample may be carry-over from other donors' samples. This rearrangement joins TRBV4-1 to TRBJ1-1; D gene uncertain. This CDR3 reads CASSQALVWGTEAFF. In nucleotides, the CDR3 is TGCGCCAGCAGCCAAGCGCTGGTCTGGGGCACTGAAGCTTTCTTT.